Described below is a single T cell receptor (beta chain) sequence and its context. Germline-derived CDR1 and CDR2 are SGHRS and YFSETQ. The CDR3 runs 15 residues. V lost 4 bases and J lost 5, with 18 bases in between. Some clones are missing from TCRdb's copy, which holds only in-frame ones; the method was immunoSEQ multiplex PCR. In the table there are a few million clones, more than 90% of which are singletons. This specimen belongs to a study of shared clonotypes between healthy human individuals. Every one of the donors was a Caucasian adult that lived in Nashville, Tennessee. The sample was naive CD4+ T cells sorted from blood. Specified subset: CD45RA+ positively selected. This receptor was identified in a young man in good health. V usage is TRBV5-1 and J usage is TRBJ2-5; a weak D match, TRBD1 (6 bases). The CDR3 loop is CASSIRPGHSETQYF. The CDR3 DNA follows: TGCGCCAGCAGCATACGACCGGGACATTCCGAGACCCAGTACTTC.